This TCR beta chain was recorded in a study of OX40 agonist ivuxolimab in advanced cancers. Study overall: Two patients with cutaneous melanoma and one with hepatocellular carcinoma, three in total, showed partial responses.

On this clone: Its antigen is still unknown.

The protocol was immunoSEQ multiplex PCR, while the TCRdb copy is restricted to in-frame clones and leaves out a portion. The sample contains 11,000 or so clones, 80% to 90% of which appear only once. The germline gives CDR1 SNHLY, CDR2 FYNNEI. V was clipped by 7 bases and J by 5 bases; unmatched bases: 4. The CDR3 runs to 13 residues. Whole-study findings and limits: CD4+ and CD8+ blood T cells expanded clonally by week 6 at 0.1 to 3.0 mg/kg.

The clonotype comes from an adult with an advanced solid tumor such as melanoma, head and neck, liver or kidney cancer. This rearrangement joins TRBV2 to TRBJ2-5; TRBD1 matches 10 bases. Specimen: CD4+ or CD8+ T cells sorted from blood, collected in a trial of the OX40 agonist ivuxolimab. Here the CDR3 reads CASNDRGLETQYF. The CDR3 region has the DNA TGTGCCAGCAACGACAGGGGGCTGGAGACCCAGTACTTC.